The 4 T cell receptor beta chains presented below share a single source sample, sequenced in a study of Ad26.COV2.S vaccination and SARS-CoV-2 variants. Sequenced by immunoSEQ multiplex PCR; TCRdb stores in-frame clones only, minus some. The repertoire holds 430,000 or so clones, with 89% as singletons. Treatment meaning: roughly 20 received Ad26.COV2.S at low or high dose, single or two shots; 5 received placebo; per-sample allocation not given. Day 63 after the first vaccine or placebo injection was the time point for sampling. The source was peripheral blood, collected in a trial of Ad26.COV2.S vaccine versus placebo. These receptors originate from a person aged 18-65 years who received the Ad26.COV2.S COVID-19 vaccine or a placebo.

CDR3 sequence reads: CASSSAAQGAGEKLFF. The CDR3 DNA sequence: TGCGCCAGCAGTTCCGCGGCGCAGGGGGCGGGCGAAAAACTGTTTTTT. The chain is built from TRBV5-1 and TRBJ1-4; 8 bases align to TRBD1. V lost 5 bases, J lost 8 bases, and 14 bases stayed unmatched. The CDR3 sequence is 16 residues long. Germline-derived CDR1 and CDR2 are SGHRS and YFSETQ.

J is TRBJ1-3 and V is TRBV5-6, with a possible D match to TRBD1 (6 bases). The CDR3 is 15 amino acids. Trimming shortened V by 4 bases and J by 1 base, and 12 bases separated the two germline ends. CDR1 is SGHDT and CDR2 is YYEEEE in the germline V gene. The CDR3 loop is CASSGQDSSGNTIYF. CDR3 nucleotides: TGTGCCAGCAGCGGGCAGGACAGTTCTGGAAACACCATATATTTT.

The chain has TRBV7-9 and TRBJ2-1; D gene ambiguous. This CDR3 is built from 14 residues. The V end was cut by 11 bases, the J end by 5 bases, with 19 bases between. Germline-derived CDR1 and CDR2 are SEHNR and FQNEAQ (reference sequence). CDR3 in amino acids: CASERYRAHNEQFF. In DNA, the CDR3 is TGTGCCTCCGAGAGGTACCGGGCTCACAATGAGCAGTTCTTC.

CDR3 nucleotide sequence: TGTGCCAGTATCCCACTGACAACCGGCGCCCCTGAAGCTTTCTTT. Translation: CASIPLTTGAPEAFF. The chain carries TRBV19 and TRBJ1-1; D is unresolved. Germline CDR1 and CDR2: LNHDA and SQIVND (reference sequence). The CDR3 loop spans 15 amino acids. Trimming left V 7 bases short and J 6 bases short, with 21 bases between.